Below, 25 T cell receptor beta chains from the same sample are listed, as sequenced in a study of OX40 agonist ivuxolimab in advanced cancers. Preparation of the library involved the immunoSEQ multiplex PCR assay. TCRdb took this table from immuneACCESS and kept in-frame rearrangements with V and J called. Such tables lack part of the clones; where checked against another copy, unresolved V genes explain under half of the gap, and the rest is unexplained. The sample table holds tens of thousands of clones, of which around 87% were seen once. The leading ten clones occupy roughly 0.35% of the sample. The sample was CD4+ or CD8+ T cells sorted from blood, taken in a trial of the OX40 agonist ivuxolimab. The receptor set was obtained from an adult with an advanced solid tumor such as melanoma, head and neck, liver or kidney cancer.

This chain connects TRBV5-6 to TRBJ2-2; D not certain. CDR1 is SGHDT and CDR2 is YYEEEE in the germline V gene. V lost 4 bases to trimming and J lost 4 bases, with 11 bases between them. The CDR3 consists of 14 residues. The CDR3 loop is CASSRRQPTGELFF. CDR3 DNA: TGTGCCAGCAGCCGAAGACAACCCACCGGGGAGCTGTTTTTT.

This sequence joins TRBV15 and TRBJ2-2, with TRBD1 matching over 7 bases. Trimming removed 2 bases from V and 0 bases from J; junction bases left unmatched: 3. Germline CDR1 and CDR2: LNHNV and YYDKDF (reference sequence). The length of the CDR3 is 16 residues. CDR3 coding DNA: TGTGCCACCAGCAGAAGACAGGGCGCGAACACCGGGGAGCTGTTTTTT. Encoded protein: CATSRRQGANTGELFF.

The chain links TRBV18 to TRBJ2-3; possible D gene TRBD2, 6 bases. The CDR3 is 16 amino acids. In germline, CDR1 is KGHSH, CDR2 LQKENI. Trimming took 2 bases from V and 8 from J, leaving 20 bases between them. CDR3 region: CASSPTGTGKIGTQYF. CDR3 DNA sequence: TGTGCCAGCTCACCAACCGGGACTGGTAAGATTGGTACGCAGTATTTT.

This chain joins TRBV4-1 and TRBJ2-4; 7 nucleotides agree with TRBD1. Germline loops: CDR1 MGHRA, CDR2 YSYEKL. J gave up 6 bases and V 1 base, and 6 bases lay outside the gene matches. The CDR3 runs to 15 residues. The CDR3 loop reads CASSQVRQGRNIQYF. The CDR3 DNA follows: TGCGCCAGCAGCCAAGTCCGACAGGGCCGAAACATTCAGTACTTC.

The V gene is TRBV11-2, the J gene TRBJ2-2, with D uncertain. V lost 1 base and J 0 bases, leaving 9 bases between the germline ends. The CDR3 spans 16 residues. CDR1 and CDR2 from the germline V gene are SGHAT and FQNNGV. CDR3 sequence: CASSLGLSPNTGELFF. CDR3 nucleotide sequence: TGTGCCAGCAGCTTAGGGCTTAGCCCGAACACCGGGGAGCTGTTTTTT. Drawing the rest from reference TRBV11-2 and TRBJ2-2, the complete variable domain is EAGVAQSPRYKIIEKRQSVAFWCNPISGHATLYWYQQILGQGPKLLIQFQNNGVVDDSQLPKDRFSAERLKGVDSTLKIQPAKLEDSAVYLCASSLGLSPNTGELFFGEGSRLTVL.

This clone has just one count. The chain combines TRBV27 with TRBJ1-1; D remains unclear. The ends were cut back, 6 bases at V and 4 bases at J, with 18 bases in the middle. From germline, CDR1 is MNHEY and CDR2 SMNVEV (reference sequence). There are 15 residues in the CDR3. This CDR3 is CASSLQLTTGTEAFF. CDR3 nucleotides: TGTGCCAGCAGCCTCCAACTAACAACTGGCACTGAAGCTTTCTTT.

The V and J genes are TRBV29-1 and TRBJ1-2; D unresolved. The V gene lost 5 bases and the J gene lost 8 bases, with 15 bases spanning the gap. CDR3 length equals 12 residues. CDR1 is SQVTM, CDR2 ANQGSEA, per germline. In DNA form, the CDR3 reads TGCAGCGTTCGTGACGGCCCGGGGGGCTACACCTTC. Its protein is CSVRDGPGGYTF.

This clone was seen once. V and J are TRBV6-5 and TRBJ2-7, with 8 bases aligning to TRBD1. CDR1 is MNHEY, CDR2 SVGAGI, per germline. The CDR3 consists of 15 residues. Trimming at V came to 6 bases and at J to 0 bases, leaving 7 bases not matched to a gene. The chain's CDR3 is CASSPGTGPSYEQYF. CDR3 nucleotides: TGTGCCAGCAGCCCCGGGACAGGTCCCTCCTACGAGCAGTACTTC.

The rearrangement joins TRBV5-6 to TRBJ1-5; D not certain. Germline V gene data show CDR1 as SGHDT and CDR2 as YYEEEE. V was shortened by 0 bases and J by 7 bases, with 8 bases between the two germline ends. The CDR3 runs to 13 residues. The DNA for the CDR3 is TGTGCCAGCAGCTTGGGAAGATCCCAGCCCCAGCATTTT. It yields the protein CASSLGRSQPQHF.

The gene calls are TRBV28 and TRBJ2-3, with D maybe TRBD2 (5 bases). The CDR3 is 17 residues long. The germline V gene encodes CDR1 MDHEN and CDR2 SYDVKM. The V and J ends lost 6 bases and 3 bases respectively, with 22 bases between them. CDR3 coding DNA: TGTGCCAGCAGCCTCGCTGGGGTGGGAGAGATAACAGATACGCAGTATTTT. Protein sequence: CASSLAGVGEITDTQYF.

The rearrangement uses TRBV28 and TRBJ2-3; D unclear. The germline V and J ends were trimmed by 6 bases and 5 bases, with 15 bases remaining between them. From germline, CDR1 is MDHEN and CDR2 SYDVKM. The CDR3 is 14 residues long. The CDR3 loop is CASSSVYAKDTQYF. CDR3 DNA: TGTGCCAGCAGCAGCGTCTATGCCAAAGATACGCAGTATTTT. Together with reference TRBV28 and TRBJ2-3, the CDR3 gives the full variable domain: DVKVTQSSRYLVKRTGEKVFLECVQDMDHENMFWYRQDPGLGLRLIYFSYDVKMKEKGDIPEGYSVSREKKERFSLILESASTNQTSMYLCASSSVYAKDTQYFGPGTRLTVL.

The gene calls are TRBV21-1 and TRBJ2-6; TRBD1 is the table's D call, not checked against the DNA. TRBV21-1 is an annotated pseudogene. CDR3 length: 21 amino acids. The CDR3 DNA sequence: TGTGCCAGCATCTCGGTAGGGACCCCCGGACAGGGCACCTCTGGGGCCAACGTCCTGACTTTC. As protein: CASISVGTPGQGTSGANVLTF.

The V gene is TRBV5-1, the J gene TRBJ1-1; 9 nucleotides align to TRBD1. This CDR3 spans 14 amino acids. The germline V gene encodes CDR1 SGHRS and CDR2 YFSETQ. V shed 7 bases, J shed 5 bases, and the junction held 9 bases outside the gene matches. In DNA, the CDR3 is TGCGCCAGCGGTACCGGGACAGGGTCAACTGAAGCTTTCTTT. Encoded protein: CASGTGTGSTEAFF.

The chain carries TRBV18 and TRBJ1-3; no clear D gene. Trimming took 0 bases from V and 0 from J, leaving 9 bases between them. CDR1 is KGHSH, CDR2 LQKENI, per germline. CDR3 length equals 16 residues. CDR3 sequence reads: CASSPPRSLSGNTIYF. For the CDR3, the DNA is TGTGCCAGCTCACCACCCAGGAGCCTCTCTGGAAACACCATATATTTT.

This clone was recorded once. This chain uses TRBV27 with TRBJ1-1, with D maybe TRBD1 (6 bases). The CDR3 has 16 amino acids. V was shortened by 8 bases and J by 3 bases, with 22 bases between the two germline ends. Germline V lookup: CDR1 MNHEY, CDR2 SMNVEV (reference sequence). The CDR3 nucleotides read TGTGCCAGCGGGACACAGATTAGGATTGGGGACACTGAAGCTTTCTTT. As protein: CASGTQIRIGDTEAFF.

The count of this clone is one. This sequence joins TRBV5-6 and TRBJ1-5, with a weak D call TRBD1 (5 bases). Germline-derived CDR1 and CDR2 are SGHDT and YYEEEE. CDR3 length equals 13 residues. Trimming stripped 3 bases from V and 4 bases from J, with 8 bases between. CDR3 sequence: CASSSGRNQPQHF. The CDR3 nucleotides are TGTGCCAGCAGCTCAGGGCGAAATCAGCCCCAGCATTTT.

The rearrangement uses TRBV19 and TRBJ1-4; D gene ambiguous. CDR1 is LNHDA, CDR2 SQIVND, per germline (reference sequence). Trimming took 5 bases from V and 0 from J, leaving 10 bases between them. The CDR3 is made up of 15 amino acids. The CDR3 is CASSPNGATNEKLFF. The CDR3 coding sequence is TGTGCCAGTAGTCCCAACGGCGCAACTAATGAAAAACTGTTTTTT.

Here the CDR3 reads CASSQDQGARTEAFF. CDR3 DNA: TGCGCCAGCAGCCAAGATCAGGGGGCTAGAACTGAAGCTTTCTTT. The chain employs TRBV4-1 and TRBJ1-1; 8 positions agree with TRBD1. The CDR3 covers 15 residues. Germline CDR1 and CDR2: MGHRA and YSYEKL. V dropped 0 bases and J dropped 5; count of bases not matched to a gene: 5.

The chain employs TRBV9 and TRBJ2-7, with 7 bases matching TRBD2. Germline V gene lookup returns CDR1 SGDLS and CDR2 YYNGEE. The V gene end was trimmed by 3 bases and the J gene end by 3 bases; junction bases not matched to a gene: 3. This CDR3 comprises 13 residues. The CDR3 DNA reads TGTGCCAGCAGCGCCCGGACTAGCTACGAGCAGTACTTC. It specifies CASSARTSYEQYF.

The rearrangement links TRBV7-2 to TRBJ2-1; TRBD2 agrees at 11 bases. The CDR3 is 13 amino acids. Germline trimming cut 6 bases from V and 15 bases from J; bases unmatched to any gene: 10. The V gene's germline CDR1 is SGHTA and CDR2 FQGNSA. The CDR3 loop is CASRQTSGTRTFF. The CDR3, as DNA: TGTGCCAGCAGGCAGACTAGCGGGACTAGGACGTTCTTC.

CDR3 DNA: TGTGCCAGCAGCCCGACAGGGAGAGGTGAAGAGACCCAGTACTTC. Amino acid sequence: CASSPTGRGEETQYF. The gene calls are TRBV9 and TRBJ2-5; the match to TRBD1 covers 7 bases. V lost 4 bases and J lost 3; bases outside the gene matches: 9. Per the germline V gene, CDR1 is SGDLS and CDR2 is YYNGEE. The CDR3 consists of 15 residues.

This chain joins TRBV5-6 and TRBJ2-3, with a weak D call TRBD2 (7 bases). The CDR3 consists of 18 residues. V gave up 2 bases and J gave up 4 bases, with 23 bases separating them. The germline V gene encodes CDR1 SGHDT and CDR2 YYEEEE. CDR3 DNA sequence: TGTGCCAGCAGCTTCGGGGGGCCTAGCTTTAGTGCACCAGATACGCAGTATTTT. Translating it yields CASSFGGPSFSAPDTQYF.

The rearrangement joins TRBV10-2 to TRBJ2-3; 9 bases line up with TRBD2. V shed 5 bases, J shed 1 base, and the junction held 1 base outside the gene matches. The CDR3 length is 14 residues. Germline CDR1 reads WSHSY; CDR2 reads SAAADI. CDR3 bases: TGCGCCAGCAGTCGGACTAGCGGCACAGATACGCAGTATTTT. This translates into CASSRTSGTDTQYF.

This chain joins TRBV7-3 and TRBJ2-3; D tentatively reads TRBD1 or TRBD2 (6 bases each). Deletions cut 2 bases from V and 3 bases from J, with 12 bases between. Germline V gives CDR1 SGHTA, CDR2 FQGTGA. There are 15 residues in the CDR3. For the CDR3, the DNA is TGTGCCAGCAGCTTATTAGGGGGGATTACAGATACGCAGTATTTT. Amino acids: CASSLLGGITDTQYF.

The rearrangement joins TRBV6-5 to TRBJ2-7; TRBD1 matches at 8 bases. The V and J ends lost 6 bases and 9 bases, in that order; junction bases with no gene match: 7. There are 12 residues in the CDR3. The germline CDR1 and CDR2 sequences are MNHEY and SVGAGI. CDR3 in DNA: TGTGCCAGCAGCCCGGACAGGGCAAGGCAGTACGTC. Translating it yields CASSPDRARQYV.